This T cell receptor beta chain was obtained from a study of shared clonotypes between healthy human individuals. CDR1 and CDR2 from the germline V gene are SGHAT and FQNNGV. V lost 2 bases, J lost 2 bases, and 12 bases lay in between. This CDR3 is built from 15 residues. Profiling relied on immunoSEQ multiplex PCR, and the TCRdb table lists in-frame clones only, not all of them. The repertoire holds a few million clones, with approximately 94% as singletons. Broader study findings: It was only blood that was sampled, and tissue repertoires likely differ.

Points on this clone: As yet, its antigen is unknown.

This receptor was identified in a man younger than 35 in good health. Material for sequencing was naive CD4+ T cells sorted from blood. Stated subset: CD45RA+ positively selected. This chain links TRBV11-2 with TRBJ1-1; D is uncertain. CDR3 DNA sequence: TGTGCCAGCAGCTTACCTTCGGTCCCCAACACTGAAGCTTTCTTT. Its protein is CASSLPSVPNTEAFF.